This T cell receptor beta chain was identified during a study of T cells after yellow fever vaccination. Study-level background: SMART-Seq v4 Ultra Low Input prepared libraries from low-cell fractions. Study-wide results and limits: Clones that expanded after primary vaccination mostly reappeared after the booster (just under 98% CD4, 70% to 90% CD8). A weaker but faster secondary response was observed, peaking on day 5 versus 15.

Template-switching 5'RACE yielded the TCR cDNA; a universal primer site and UMIs were added in the process. TCRdb reprocessed the 5' RACE reads with MiXCR, giving one entry per CDR3 protein. The sample shows around 180,000 distinct CDR3 sequences, approximately 6% of them seen only once. As regards this clonotype: Antigen specificity is unknown.

This specimen consisted of CD4+ T cells sorted from PBMCs, obtained on the day of the first yellow fever vaccination. This clonotype was sampled from a man aged 18 to 29 who received the YFV17D yellow fever vaccine.

The CDR3 coding sequence is TGTGCCAGCAGCTTAGGGAAGACTTACAGAACGTCCCTCCAAGAGACCCAGTACTTC. Its protein is CASSLGKTYRTSLQETQYF. J is TRBJ2-5 and V is TRBV11-2; no clear D. The CDR3 is 19 amino acids. Germline V gene sequence: CDR1 SGHAT, CDR2 FQNNGV. Deletions cut 1 base from V and 1 base from J, with 22 bases between.